This TCR beta chain was sequenced during a study of cytomegalovirus exposure and HLA in healthy donors. Notes on the study in general: The study designated roughly 160 TCR beta chains cytomegalovirus-associated.

The germline gives CDR1 SGHAT, CDR2 FQNNGV. With 6 bases removed from V and 2 bases from J, the gap between germline ends came to 8 bases. This CDR3 comprises 13 residues. Primers for the PCR totalled 60 Vbeta and 13 Jbeta. The authors' processing: A follow-up analysis tallied about 80 million unique TCR beta chains, approximately 10 million shared. Repertoires were generated with immunoSEQ multiplex PCR, while TCRdb's copy carries only in-frame clones and drops some. V, J and clone size are taken as reported in that table, and D and trimming were inferred from the DNA itself. This sample has fewer than 120,000 clones, with around 86% found just once. Note on this clone: Its antigen is as yet unknown.

The J gene is TRBJ1-3, the V gene TRBV11-2; D not resolved. This clonotype was obtained from a man aged 40-49 years in good health and CMV-seronegative. Material for sequencing was PBMCs. The CDR3 bases are TGTGCCAGCAGGCCACAGCCTGGAAACACCATATATTTT. Translating it yields CASRPQPGNTIYF.